Sequencing of this T cell receptor (beta chain) was carried out in a study of CD8+ T cells in alopecia areata. Broader study findings: Scalp sample sequencing also detects resident alphabeta T cells of normal skin. In patients, TCRs were shared less clearly than in mice, and HLA may possibly be involved.

Looked up from germline, CDR1 is SGHRS and CDR2 is YFSETQ. V dropped 4 bases and J dropped 8 bases, with 16 bases sitting between them. The CDR3 totals 14 residues. A note on this clone: Its antigen remains unidentified.

Reverse transcribed after extraction, RNA yielded cDNA as the sequencing template. Sequencing was performed with immunoSEQ multiplex PCR; in TCRdb, only in-frame clones are kept and a portion is missing. The sample has over 110,000 clones, around 49% seen once. The sample in question was CD4+ T cells sorted from blood, obtained at week 0. This sequence was found in a human donor with alopecia areata. The chain couples TRBV5-1 to TRBJ1-3, with D perhaps matching TRBD1 (5 bases). CDR3 sequence: CASSPDISRDTIYF. CDR3 coding DNA: TGCGCCAGCAGCCCGGACATAAGCCGAGACACCATATATTTT. Filled out from reference TRBV5-1 and TRBJ1-3, the complete variable domain reads KAGVTQTPRYLIKTRGQQVTLSCSPISGHRSVSWYQQTPGQGLQFLFEYFSETQRNKGNFPGRFSGRQFSNSRSEMNVSTLELGDSALYLCASSPDISRDTIYFGEGSWLTVV.